The subject of this entry is one T cell receptor beta chain. The J segment lost 4 bases and the V segment lost 7 bases, leaving 5 bases of the junction unmatched. The CDR3 sequence is 14 residues long. Germline lookup yields CDR1 SNHLY and CDR2 FYNNEI. This entry is derived from a study of blood T cell repertoires in COVID-19. In the original workflow: Counts of nucleated cells, estimated from reference gene primer amplification, were obtained. Method: immunoSEQ multiplex PCR; TCRdb's copy keeps in-frame clones and lacks some. The V and J calls and clone size were taken over from that table, and D and trimming were inferred from the DNA. This repertoire shows 150,000 to 190,000 clones, about 85% found once; its top ten account for approximately 2.4%.

This sequence was found in a woman in her seventies with acute or convalescent COVID-19. The chain joins TRBV2 to TRBJ2-2, with 8 positions matching TRBD1. The source material was peripheral blood. The CDR3 DNA sequence: TGTGCCAGCAATAACAGGGGGATCACCGGGGAGCTGTTTTTT. As protein: CASNNRGITGELFF.